This is a list of T cell receptor beta chains from one sample in a study of shared clonotypes between healthy human individuals. Clones were sequenced by immunoSEQ multiplex PCR, and TCRdb holds only the in-frame ones, with some missing. The sample lists about 2 million clones; roughly 94% were seen once. Sample: naive CD8+ T cells sorted from blood. The receptors here all came from a man younger than 35 in good health. Both conserved end residues are part of each CDR3. Fields, in order: CDR3 protein, CDR3 DNA, clone size, J gene, V gene, D gene. D genes are given only for firm matches. Size tells how often a clone was seen (once, few, many) or the class of an expanded clone, and some rows leave it out.

CDR3: CASSLSQGNTEAFF
DNA: TGCGCCAGCAGCTTGTCTCAGGGGAACACTGAAGCTTTCTTT
size: NA
J: TRBJ1-1
V: TRBV5-1
D: NA

CDR3: CASSPRDSASYGYTF
DNA: TGTGCCAGCAGTCCCCGGGATTCGGCTAGCTATGGCTACACCTTC
size: few
J: TRBJ1-2
V: TRBV27
D: NA

CDR3: CASSSSKGVGTEAFF
DNA: TGCGCCAGCAGCTCGTCCAAGGGTGTCGGCACTGAAGCTTTCTTT
size: NA
J: TRBJ1-1
V: TRBV5-1
D: NA

CDR3: CASSARITNYGYTF
DNA: TGTGCCAGCAGCGCGAGAATCACTAACTATGGCTACACCTTC
size: NA
J: TRBJ1-2
V: TRBV9
D: NA

CDR3: CASSFIGQVDNEQFF
DNA: TGTGCCAGCAGCTTCATTGGACAGGTAGACAATGAGCAGTTCTTC
size: NA
J: TRBJ2-1
V: TRBV5-4
D: TRBD1

CDR3: CAWTGTISYEQYF
DNA: TGTGCCTGGACCGGGACTATCAGTTACGAGCAGTACTTC
size: NA
J: TRBJ2-7
V: TRBV30
D: TRBD2

CDR3: CASSFLAGNQPQHF
DNA: TGTGCCAGCAGCTTTTTGGCGGGCAATCAGCCCCAGCATTTT
size: NA
J: TRBJ1-5
V: TRBV5-6
D: NA

CDR3: CASSEGFTEMDTQYF
DNA: TGTGCCAGCAGTGAAGGCTTTACGGAGATGGATACGCAGTATTTT
size: NA
J: TRBJ2-3
V: TRBV2
D: NA

CDR3: CASSQVGGGALNEQFF
DNA: TGCGCCAGCAGCCAAGTCGGCGGGGGCGCCTTGAATGAGCAGTTCTTC
size: NA
J: TRBJ2-1
V: TRBV4-1
D: NA

CDR3: CASSLFSGIQETQYF
DNA: TGTGCCAGCAGTTTATTTTCGGGGATCCAAGAGACCCAGTACTTC
size: NA
J: TRBJ2-5
V: TRBV27
D: NA

CDR3: CASLGGANVLTF
DNA: TGTGCCAGTTTAGGTGGGGCCAACGTCCTGACTTTC
size: NA
J: TRBJ2-6
V: TRBV10-3
D: NA

CDR3: CASSPLAGPSYEQYF
DNA: TGTGCCAGCAGTCCCCTAGCGGGGCCTTCCTACGAGCAGTACTTC
size: NA
J: TRBJ2-7
V: TRBV6-1
D: TRBD2

CDR3: CASSLDEGPSNSPLHF
DNA: TGTGCCAGCAGCTTAGACGAGGGGCCCTCTAATTCACCCCTCCACTTT
size: NA
J: TRBJ1-6
V: TRBV7-9
D: NA

CDR3: CASSSGTLNLHEQYF
DNA: TGTGCCAGCAGCTCCGGGACATTAAACCTCCACGAGCAGTACTTC
size: NA
J: TRBJ2-7
V: TRBV27
D: NA

CDR3: CASSHGAPLPLHF
DNA: TGTGCCAGCTCCCACGGGGCTCCCCTACCCCTCCACTTT
size: few
J: TRBJ1-6
V: TRBV2
D: NA

CDR3: CASSLGRNEQFF
DNA: TGTGCCAGCAGCTTGGGCCGTAATGAGCAGTTCTTC
size: NA
J: TRBJ2-1
V: TRBV5-6
D: NA

CDR3: CASSQGYEGGRETQYF
DNA: TGTGCCAGCAGCCAAGGATATGAGGGAGGGAGGGAGACCCAGTACTTC
size: NA
J: TRBJ2-5
V: TRBV14
D: TRBD2

CDR3: CSVIGGDYGYTF
DNA: TGCAGCGTTATAGGAGGCGACTATGGCTACACCTTC
size: NA
J: TRBJ1-2
V: TRBV29-1
D: NA

CDR3: CASRGGTREAFF
DNA: TGTGCCAGCAGGGGAGGGACACGTGAAGCTTTCTTT
size: few
J: TRBJ1-1
V: TRBV7-9
D: NA

CDR3: CASRPGLAGGFEFF
DNA: TGTGCCAGCAGGCCTGGACTAGCGGGGGGGTTCGAGTTCTTC
size: NA
J: TRBJ2-1
V: TRBV27
D: TRBD2

CDR3: CASSLYAWSENEQFF
DNA: TGTGCCAGCAGCTTGTATGCGTGGTCGGAGAATGAGCAGTTCTTC
size: NA
J: TRBJ2-1
V: TRBV5-4
D: NA

CDR3: CASSYSIQLPYEQYF
DNA: TGTGCCAGCAGTTACTCGATACAGCTCCCCTACGAGCAGTACTTC
size: NA
J: TRBJ2-7
V: TRBV6-6
D: NA

CDR3: CASRKSADYGYTF
DNA: TGTGCCAGCAGGAAGTCCGCGGACTATGGCTACACCTTC
size: NA
J: TRBJ1-2
V: TRBV6-1
D: NA

CDR3: CASSYSPQPYEQYF
DNA: TGTGCCAGCAGTTACTCTCCTCAACCCTACGAGCAGTACTTC
size: NA
J: TRBJ2-7
V: TRBV6-5
D: NA

CDR3: CASSLGAGGSQETQYF
DNA: TGTGCCAGCAGTTTAGGAGCGGGAGGGTCGCAAGAGACCCAGTACTTC
size: once
J: TRBJ2-5
V: TRBV27
D: TRBD2

CDR3: CASTLRQGNTGELFF
DNA: TGTGCCAGCACGTTGCGGCAGGGGAACACCGGGGAGCTGTTTTTT
size: NA
J: TRBJ2-2
V: TRBV6-1
D: NA

CDR3: CASSSGEQYF
DNA: TGTGCCAGCAGTTCGGGCGAGCAGTACTTC
size: NA
J: TRBJ2-7
V: TRBV28
D: NA

CDR3: CATSALIGGPQHF
DNA: TGTGCCACCAGCGCCTTGATCGGTGGGCCCCAGCATTTT
size: NA
J: TRBJ1-5
V: TRBV15
D: NA

CDR3: CAISESAGAVNTEAFF
DNA: TGTGCCATCAGTGAGTCTGCAGGGGCTGTGAACACTGAAGCTTTCTTT
size: few
J: TRBJ1-1
V: TRBV10-3
D: NA

CDR3: CASSHYMEETQYF
DNA: TGCGCCAGCAGCCATTACATGGAAGAGACCCAGTACTTC
size: once
J: TRBJ2-5
V: TRBV4-1
D: NA

CDR3: CASSFSLSTDTQYF
DNA: TGTGCCAGCAGTTTTTCGTTAAGCACAGATACGCAGTATTTT
size: once
J: TRBJ2-3
V: TRBV27
D: NA

CDR3: CAIGGAGETQYF
DNA: TGTGCCATTGGCGGAGCCGGAGAGACCCAGTACTTC
size: NA
J: TRBJ2-5
V: TRBV10-3
D: NA

CDR3: CASSTSTGNDYEQYF
DNA: TGTGCCAGCAGTACCTCGACAGGGAACGACTACGAGCAGTACTTC
size: NA
J: TRBJ2-7
V: TRBV28
D: TRBD1

CDR3: CASSTRDSLHQGYNEQFF
DNA: TGTGCCAGTAGTACCCGGGACAGCCTTCACCAGGGGTACAATGAGCAGTTCTTC
size: NA
J: TRBJ2-1
V: TRBV19
D: TRBD1

CDR3: CASSQDFQIGELFF
DNA: TGTGCCAGCAGCCAAGACTTCCAAATAGGGGAGCTGTTTTTT
size: NA
J: TRBJ2-2
V: TRBV14
D: NA

CDR3: CASSIVGTRSYNEQFF
DNA: TGTGCCAGTAGTATAGTAGGGACCCGCTCCTACAATGAGCAGTTCTTC
size: once
J: TRBJ2-1
V: TRBV19
D: NA

CDR3: CASSLMEGPEETQYF
DNA: TGTGCCAGCAGCCTGATGGAGGGGCCCGAAGAGACCCAGTACTTC
size: NA
J: TRBJ2-5
V: TRBV7-9
D: NA

CDR3: CASSLLGFVDTEAFF
DNA: TGTGCCAGCAGCTTGTTAGGGTTTGTTGACACTGAAGCTTTCTTT
size: NA
J: TRBJ1-1
V: TRBV5-4
D: NA

CDR3: CASSSKRVPGEQYF
DNA: TGTGCCAGCAGCTCAAAGCGGGTACCTGGCGAGCAGTACTTC
size: NA
J: TRBJ2-7
V: TRBV7-9
D: NA

CDR3: CASSYVGFTGELFF
DNA: TGTGCCAGCAGTTACGTCGGGTTCACCGGGGAGCTGTTTTTT
size: NA
J: TRBJ2-2
V: TRBV6-5
D: NA

CDR3: CASSVAGTNSYEQYF
DNA: TGTGCCAGCAGCGTAGCCGGGACAAACTCCTACGAGCAGTACTTC
size: NA
J: TRBJ2-7
V: TRBV9
D: NA

CDR3: CAWSIGTGAHEQFF
DNA: TGTGCCTGGAGTATCGGGACAGGGGCCCATGAGCAGTTCTTC
size: NA
J: TRBJ2-1
V: TRBV30
D: TRBD1

CDR3: CASSIGLAEAYEQYF
DNA: TGTGCCAGTAGTATCGGACTAGCGGAAGCCTACGAGCAGTACTTC
size: NA
J: TRBJ2-7
V: TRBV19
D: TRBD2

CDR3: CASSVNRGYENTEAFF
DNA: TGCGCCAGCAGCGTGAACAGGGGGTATGAGAACACTGAAGCTTTCTTT
size: NA
J: TRBJ1-1
V: TRBV5-1
D: TRBD1

CDR3: CASSLTGEDEKLFF
DNA: TGTGCCAGCAGTTTGACAGGGGAAGATGAAAAACTGTTTTTT
size: once
J: TRBJ1-4
V: TRBV28
D: TRBD1

CDR3: CASSQEGQGFSPLHF
DNA: TGCGCCAGCAGCCAAGAGGGACAGGGGTTTTCACCCCTCCACTTT
size: NA
J: TRBJ1-6
V: TRBV4-1
D: TRBD1

CDR3: CASSQVADNEQYF
DNA: TGCGCCAGCAGCCAAGTGGCAGACAACGAGCAGTACTTC
size: NA
J: TRBJ2-7
V: TRBV4-1
D: NA

CDR3: CASSETGEAYNEQFF
DNA: TGCGCCAGCAGTGAGACGGGGGAAGCCTACAATGAGCAGTTCTTC
size: NA
J: TRBJ2-1
V: TRBV10-1
D: NA

CDR3: CASSWGTGGYNEQFF
DNA: TGTGCCAGCAGCTGGGGCACAGGGGGTTACAATGAGCAGTTCTTC
size: NA
J: TRBJ2-1
V: TRBV13
D: TRBD1

CDR3: CASSHDPGTGITGELFF
DNA: TGCGCCAGCAGCCATGATCCCGGGACAGGGATAACCGGGGAGCTGTTTTTT
size: NA
J: TRBJ2-2
V: TRBV4-3
D: TRBD1

CDR3: CASSATGQGHTEAFF
DNA: TGTGCCAGCAGCGCGACGGGACAGGGGCATACTGAAGCTTTCTTT
size: NA
J: TRBJ1-1
V: TRBV7-9
D: TRBD1

CDR3: CASSPQGNLYEQYF
DNA: TGTGCCAGCAGCCCCCAGGGGAACCTCTACGAGCAGTACTTC
size: NA
J: TRBJ2-7
V: TRBV13
D: NA

CDR3: CASSSNTGELFF
DNA: TGTGCCAGCAGTTCAAACACCGGGGAGCTGTTTTTT
size: NA
J: TRBJ2-2
V: TRBV6-6
D: NA

CDR3: CASSLAAGGLNTEAFF
DNA: TGTGCCAGCAGCTTAGCGGCAGGGGGCCTGAACACTGAAGCTTTCTTT
size: NA
J: TRBJ1-1
V: TRBV7-9
D: TRBD1

CDR3: CASSLAGTGGLVTEAFF
DNA: TGTGCCAGCAGCTTGGCCGGGACAGGGGGCCTAGTCACTGAAGCTTTCTTT
size: NA
J: TRBJ1-1
V: TRBV11-2
D: TRBD1

CDR3: CASSSRQDPMSYEQYF
DNA: TGTGCCAGCAGCTCTCGACAGGACCCGATGTCTTACGAGCAGTACTTC
size: NA
J: TRBJ2-7
V: TRBV21-1
D: NA

CDR3: CASSYGTGVYEQYF
DNA: TGTGCCAGCAGCTACGGGACAGGGGTTTACGAGCAGTACTTC
size: once
J: TRBJ2-7
V: TRBV5-6
D: TRBD1

CDR3: CAISTLAGGYTGELFF
DNA: TGTGCCATCAGTACCTTAGCGGGAGGATACACCGGGGAGCTGTTTTTT
size: NA
J: TRBJ2-2
V: TRBV10-3
D: TRBD2

CDR3: CASSQKTGGTEAFF
DNA: TGCGCCAGCAGCCAGAAGACAGGGGGCACTGAAGCTTTCTTT
size: NA
J: TRBJ1-1
V: TRBV4-1
D: TRBD1

CDR3: CASSYLDRVEDIQYF
DNA: TGTGCCAGCAGTTACCTGGACAGGGTTGAGGACATTCAGTACTTC
size: NA
J: TRBJ2-4
V: TRBV6-6
D: TRBD1